The clone carrying this T cell receptor beta chain has only a few counts. Its antigen is undetermined. Within the sample, other DNA sequences also encode this same CDR3. The CDR3 has 12 residues. Between the trimmed V and J ends, which lost 5 bases and 3 bases, there was a span of 8 bases. Germline CDR1 and CDR2: SEHNR and FQNEAQ (reference sequence). This sample is drawn from a study of shared clonotypes between healthy human individuals. Notes on the study in general: Deeper or shallower sequencing was expected to change how clonotypes are shared among donors.

HIV-negative, healthy adults without recent acute infections or vaccinations were the donors. The material for each subset, its genomic DNA, was split evenly across several immunoSEQ plates. Spread over ten immunoSEQ deep assay plates, unsorted PBMC DNA underwent sequencing. Profiled with immunoSEQ multiplex PCR; TCRdb holds only in-frame clones, not every one. The sample shows about 480,000 clones, 60% to 80% of them seen only once. The rearrangement links TRBV7-9 to TRBJ2-7, with D possibly being TRBD1 (5 bases). Material: PBMCs. This clonotype was obtained from a woman between 40 and 55 years old in good health. Some clones in this sample may be carry-over from other donors' samples. DNA of the CDR3: TGTGCCAGCAGCCTAGGGGACTACGAGCAGTACTTC. Residues: CASSLGDYEQYF.